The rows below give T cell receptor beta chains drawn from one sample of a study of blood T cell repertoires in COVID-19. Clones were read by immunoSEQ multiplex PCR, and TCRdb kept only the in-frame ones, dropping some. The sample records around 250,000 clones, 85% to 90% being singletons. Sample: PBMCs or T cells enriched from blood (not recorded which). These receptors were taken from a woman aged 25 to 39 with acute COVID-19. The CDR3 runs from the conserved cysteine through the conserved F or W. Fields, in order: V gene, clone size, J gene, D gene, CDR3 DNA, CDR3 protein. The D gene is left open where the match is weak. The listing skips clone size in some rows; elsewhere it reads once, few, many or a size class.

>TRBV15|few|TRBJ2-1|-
TGTGCCACCAGCAGAGAGGCCTTAACGAATGAGCAGTTCTTC
CATSREALTNEQFF
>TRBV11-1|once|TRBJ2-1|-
TGTGCCAGCAGCTTAGTGGCTGAGCAGTTCTTC
CASSLVAEQFF
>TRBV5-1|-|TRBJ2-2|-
TGCGCCAGCAGCTTGTTGGGAGGCGGCACCGGGGAGCTGTTTTTT
CASSLLGGGTGELFF
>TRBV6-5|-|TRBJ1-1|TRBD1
TGTGCCAGCAGTTCCACTGGGGTGACAGGGTACACTGAAGCTTTCTTT
CASSSTGVTGYTEAFF
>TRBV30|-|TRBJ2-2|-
TGTGCCTGGTATCCCGGGATAATTACCACCGGGGAGCTGTTTTTT
CAWYPGIITTGELFF
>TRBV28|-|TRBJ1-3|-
TGTGCCAGCAGTTCCCAGGTCAACTCTGGAAACACCATATATTTT
CASSSQVNSGNTIYF
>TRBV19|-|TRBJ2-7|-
TGTGCCAGTAGGAACGGTCGTGAGCAGTACTTC
CASRNGREQYF
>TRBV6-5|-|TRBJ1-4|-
TGTGCCAGCCGGACAGAAACAACTAATGAAAAACTGTTTTTT
CASRTETTNEKLFF
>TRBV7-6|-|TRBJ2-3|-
TGTGCCAGCAGCCTATACACAGATACGCAGTATTTT
CASSLYTDTQYF
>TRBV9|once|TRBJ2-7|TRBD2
TGTGCCAGCAGCGTAGGTTGGCGGGAGGCCTACGAGCAGTACTTC
CASSVGWREAYEQYF
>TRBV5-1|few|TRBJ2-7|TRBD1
TGCGCCAGCAGCCCCGCCCCGGGACAGGGCGAGCAGTACTTC
CASSPAPGQGEQYF
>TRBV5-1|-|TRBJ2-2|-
TGCGCCAGCAGCACTGATGGCGGTACGGACACCGGGGAGCTGTTTTTT
CASSTDGGTDTGELFF
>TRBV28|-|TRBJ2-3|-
TGTGCCAGCCGACCTTCAGGGGCAGATACGCAGTATTTT
CASRPSGADTQYF
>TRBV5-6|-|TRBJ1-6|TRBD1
TGTGCCAGCAGCTTGGGACAGGGGGCAGATAATTCACCCCTCCACTTT
CASSLGQGADNSPLHF
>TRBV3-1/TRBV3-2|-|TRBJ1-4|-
TGTGCCAGCAGCCAAGAGGGGGGACCGGCCTCGAAACTGTTTTTT
CASSQEGGPASKLFF
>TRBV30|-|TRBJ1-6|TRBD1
TGTGCCTCCTCGGACAGGGGGCGGTCCTATAATTCACCCCTCCACTTT
CASSDRGRSYNSPLHF
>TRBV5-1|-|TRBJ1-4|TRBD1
TGCGCCAGCAGCTCCGGACAGGGGGCCTTGACTAATGAAAAACTGTTTTTT
CASSSGQGALTNEKLFF
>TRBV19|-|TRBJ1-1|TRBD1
TGTGCCTCGATCAGGGGGATTGAAGCTTTCTTT
CASIRGIEAFF
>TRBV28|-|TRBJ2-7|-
TGTGCCAGCAGTTCTCTTTTGGGGAGCATCCACGAGCAGTACTTC
CASSSLLGSIHEQYF
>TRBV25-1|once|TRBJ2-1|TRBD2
TGTGCCAGCAGTGGGACTAGCATGTTCTTC
CASSGTSMFF
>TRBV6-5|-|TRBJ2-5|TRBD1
TGTGCCAGCAGTTACGCTTGGCAGGGGGCTGAGACCCAGTACTTC
CASSYAWQGAETQYF
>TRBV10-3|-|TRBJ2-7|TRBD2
TGTGCCATCAGTGCCATCGGCGCTAGCGGAAACTACGAGCAGTACTTC
CAISAIGASGNYEQYF
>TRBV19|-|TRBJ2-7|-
TGTGCCAGTAGTCCAACTGGTAGAGGATCCTACGAGCAGTACTTC
CASSPTGRGSYEQYF
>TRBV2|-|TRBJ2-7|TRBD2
TGTGCCAGCACGTCCCTAGCGGGAGCAACCTACGAGCAGTACTTC
CASTSLAGATYEQYF
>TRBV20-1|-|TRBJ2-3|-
TGCAGTGCTAGTATCCCCCCTGGCACAGATACGCAGTATTTT
CSASIPPGTDTQYF
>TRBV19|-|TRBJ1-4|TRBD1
TGTGCCAGTAGTACGCAGGGGGGTAATGAAAAACTGTTTTTT
CASSTQGGNEKLFF
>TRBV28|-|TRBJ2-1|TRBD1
TGTGCCAGCAGTTTTTACGGACAGGGGGATAGAAATGAGCAGTTCTTC
CASSFYGQGDRNEQFF
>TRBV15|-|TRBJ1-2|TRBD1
TGTGCCACCAGCAGAGGACAGGGTAACTATGGCTACACCTTC
CATSRGQGNYGYTF
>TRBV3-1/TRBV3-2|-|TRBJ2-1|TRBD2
TGTGCCAGCAGCCCAAATAGCGGGGACAATGAGCAGTTCTTC
CASSPNSGDNEQFF
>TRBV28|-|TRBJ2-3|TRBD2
TGTGCCAGCAGTTTAATGGGACTAGCGGGAGCCACAGATACGCAGTATTTT
CASSLMGLAGATDTQYF
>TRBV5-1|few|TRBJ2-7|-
TGCGCCAGCAGCCCAGGACTAGGGGGGGAGGAGCAGTACTTC
CASSPGLGGEEQYF
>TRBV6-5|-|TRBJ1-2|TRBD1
TGTGCCAGCGCGGGACAGGGATCTAACTATGGCTACACCTTC
CASAGQGSNYGYTF
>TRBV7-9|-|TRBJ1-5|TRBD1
TGTGCCAGCAGCCAGACAGGGGTTGATCAGCCCCAGCATTTT
CASSQTGVDQPQHF
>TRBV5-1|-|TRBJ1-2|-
TGCGCCAGCAGTTTCCGGGGAGACTATGGCTACACCTTC
CASSFRGDYGYTF
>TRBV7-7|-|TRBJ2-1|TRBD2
TGTGCTAGCAGCCCCTCACTAGCGGGAGACTACAATGAGCAGTTCTTC
CASSPSLAGDYNEQFF
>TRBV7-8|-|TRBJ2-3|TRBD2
TGTGCCAGCAGCTTAGCCTTCATATCTAGCGGGTTAGATACGCAGTATTTT
CASSLAFISSGLDTQYF
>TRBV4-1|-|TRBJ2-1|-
TGCGCCAGCAGACAACTACCTGGGAGCTCCTACAATGAGCAGTTCTTC
CASRQLPGSSYNEQFF
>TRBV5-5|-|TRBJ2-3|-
TGTGCCAGCAGCAGACTCCCAAGTGAGCAGTATTTT
CASSRLPSEQYF
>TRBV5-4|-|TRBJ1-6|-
TGTGCCAGCAGCTTGGGGGGGCCGAATTCACCCCTCCACTTT
CASSLGGPNSPLHF
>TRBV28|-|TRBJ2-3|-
TGTGCCAGCAGTTTAATGCAGGGAATCACAGATACGCAGTATTTT
CASSLMQGITDTQYF
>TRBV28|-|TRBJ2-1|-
TGTGCCAGCAATTCGGGGTGGGAAGCGGTCGGCAATGAGCAGTTCTTC
CASNSGWEAVGNEQFF
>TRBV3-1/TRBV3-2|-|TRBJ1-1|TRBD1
TGTGCCAGCAGCTGGACAGGGGGAGAAGCTTTCTTT
CASSWTGGEAFF
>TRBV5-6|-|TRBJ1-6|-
TGTGCCAGCACCTCAAGGGGGTCGAATTCACCCCTCCACTTT
CASTSRGSNSPLHF
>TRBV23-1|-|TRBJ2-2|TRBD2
TGCGCCAGCAGTCAATTAGTCCGCCAGCGACAGGTAGGACTAGCGGCCAACACCGGGGAGCTGTTTTTT
CASSQLVRQRQVGLAANTGELFF
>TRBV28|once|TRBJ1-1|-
TGTGCCAGCAGTGACCACAGCCTCTTGAACACTGAAGCTTTCTTT
CASSDHSLLNTEAFF
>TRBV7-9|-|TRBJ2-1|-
TGTGCCAGCAGCTTAGATGTGATGCCGAGTAATGAGCAGTTCTTC
CASSLDVMPSNEQFF
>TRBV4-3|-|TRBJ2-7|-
TGCGCCAGCAGCCAAGATACAGAAACCTACGAGCAGTACTTC
CASSQDTETYEQYF
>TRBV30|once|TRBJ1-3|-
TGTGCCTGGAGCCCCCCCGGACAGACCTACTCTGGAAACACCATATATTTT
CAWSPPGQTYSGNTIYF